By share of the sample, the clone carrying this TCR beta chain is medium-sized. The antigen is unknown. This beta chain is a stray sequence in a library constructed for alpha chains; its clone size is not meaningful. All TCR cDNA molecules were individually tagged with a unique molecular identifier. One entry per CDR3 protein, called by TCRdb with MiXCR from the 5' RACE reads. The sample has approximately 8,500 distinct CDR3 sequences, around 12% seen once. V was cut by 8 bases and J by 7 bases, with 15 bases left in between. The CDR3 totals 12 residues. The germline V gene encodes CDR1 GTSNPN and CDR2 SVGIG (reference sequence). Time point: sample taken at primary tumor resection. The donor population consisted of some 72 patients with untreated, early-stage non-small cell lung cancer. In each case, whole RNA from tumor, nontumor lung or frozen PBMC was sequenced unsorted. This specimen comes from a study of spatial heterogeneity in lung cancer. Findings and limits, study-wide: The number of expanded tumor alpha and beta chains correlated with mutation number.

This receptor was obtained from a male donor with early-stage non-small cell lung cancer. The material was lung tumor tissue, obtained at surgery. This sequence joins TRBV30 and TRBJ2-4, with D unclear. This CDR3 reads CAGVVGINIQYF. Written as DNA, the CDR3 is TGTGCCGGGGTGGTGGGAATTAACATTCAGTACTTC.